This entry lists 18 T cell receptor beta chains sequenced from one sample in a study of cytotoxic CD8 clonotypes in ibrutinib-treated CLL. The data were produced by immunoSEQ multiplex PCR, yet TCRdb's version contains in-frame clones alone and is incomplete. The profile shows some 290,000 clones, 80% of them singletons. This material consisted of PBMCs, taken before ibrutinib treatment. The receptors derive from a human donor with chronic lymphocytic leukemia.

V usage is TRBV11-2 and J usage is TRBJ2-7, with 8 bases matching TRBD1. V was clipped by 5 bases and J by 2 bases; unmatched bases: 8. The germline V gene encodes CDR1 SGHAT and CDR2 FQNNGV. There are 15 residues in the CDR3. The CDR3 DNA sequence: TGTGCCAGCAGCCGTTGGACAGGGAGAACCTACGAGCAGTACTTC. Its protein product is CASSRWTGRTYEQYF.

The genes are TRBV6-5 and TRBJ1-3; TRBD1 aligns across 9 bases. V was pared by 8 bases and J by 8 bases, with 10 bases of the junction left unmatched. Germline values: CDR1 MNHEY, CDR2 SVGAGI. This CDR3 contains 14 residues. The CDR3 is CASRLRDREHTIYF. Written as DNA, the CDR3 is TGTGCCAGCCGGCTCCGGGACAGGGAACACACCATATATTTT.

The gene calls are TRBV15 and TRBJ1-5, with D hard to call. Germline V gene sequence: CDR1 LNHNV, CDR2 YYDKDF (reference sequence). Trimming took 6 bases from V and 3 from J, leaving 9 bases between them. The CDR3 has 13 residues. The CDR3 region has the DNA TGTGCCACCAGAGACAATTTCAATCAGCCCCAGCATTTT. Its translation is CATRDNFNQPQHF.

The V gene is TRBV30, the J gene TRBJ1-2, with D possibly being TRBD1 (6 bases). The CDR3 spans 14 residues. V shed 0 bases and J shed 5 bases, with 13 bases lying between them. CDR1 is GTSNPN, CDR2 SVGIG, per germline (reference sequence). CDR3 nucleotides: TGTGCCTGGAGTGTAGACCTAAGGGGGTATGGCTACACCTTC. It is translated as CAWSVDLRGYGYTF.

The chain recombines TRBV18 with TRBJ2-7, with D perhaps matching TRBD1 or TRBD2 (5 bases each). CDR1 and CDR2 (germline): KGHSH, LQKENI. Trimming stripped 4 bases from V and 6 bases from J, with 16 bases between. CDR3 length equals 14 residues. The CDR3 nucleotides read TGTGCCAGCTCACTCATGAGGGACCGAAGCGAGCAGTACTTC. Its translation: CASSLMRDRSEQYF.

The chain uses TRBV7-9 and TRBJ2-5; D possibly uses TRBD1 or TRBD2 (5 bases each). The CDR3 runs 15 residues. Between the trimmed V and J ends, which lost 5 bases and 1 base, there was a span of 14 bases. Germline-derived CDR1 and CDR2 are SEHNR and FQNEAQ (reference sequence). The CDR3 reads CASSTIGGGQETQYF. CDR3 sequence (DNA): TGTGCCAGCAGCACGATAGGTGGGGGCCAAGAGACCCAGTACTTC.

CDR3 loop: CASSRDSFNEAFF. The CDR3 bases are TGTGCCAGCAGCAGAGACAGCTTCAATGAAGCTTTCTTT. The chain combines TRBV5-6 with TRBJ1-1, with TRBD1 as a possible D gene (5 bases). The V and J ends lost 4 bases and 7 bases respectively, with 14 bases between them. CDR3 length: 13 amino acids. The germline V gene has CDR1 SGHDT and CDR2 YYEEEE.

The V and J genes are TRBV15 and TRBJ2-7; maybe TRBD2 (6 bases). Between the trimmed V and J ends, which lost 3 bases and 6 bases, there was a span of 9 bases. Germline V gives CDR1 LNHNV, CDR2 YYDKDF (reference sequence). The CDR3 extends over 12 amino acids. CDR3 sequence: CATSRHSGEQYF. CDR3 DNA: TGTGCCACCAGCAGGCATAGCGGCGAGCAGTACTTC. Combining the CDR3 with reference TRBV15 and TRBJ2-7 gives the whole variable domain DAMVIQNPRYQVTQFGKPVTLSCSQTLNHNVMYWYQQKSSQAPKLLFHYYDKDFNNEADTPDNFQSRRPNTSFCFLDIRSPGLGDTAMYLCATSRHSGEQYFGPGTRLTVT.

The chain couples TRBV5-6 to TRBJ1-5; the D is unclear. There are 15 residues in the CDR3. From germline, CDR1 is SGHDT and CDR2 YYEEEE. The ends were cut back, 4 bases at V and 3 bases at J, with 14 bases in the middle. The CDR3 region is CASSQVGANNQPQHF. The CDR3 DNA follows: TGTGCCAGCAGCCAGGTCGGAGCCAACAATCAGCCCCAGCATTTT.

The chain joins TRBV5-4 to TRBJ2-5; 9 bases are shared with TRBD1. Germline trimming cut 2 bases from V and 1 base from J; bases unmatched to any gene: 6. Germline CDR1 SGHNT, CDR2 YYREEE (reference sequence). The CDR3 consists of 16 residues. The CDR3 region has the DNA TGTGCCAGCAGCTTACTTTCGGGACAGGGCCAAGAGACCCAGTACTTC. Protein: CASSLLSGQGQETQYF.

This chain joins TRBV11-2 and TRBJ2-7; D possibly corresponds to TRBD1 (6 bases). Germline CDR1 reads SGHAT; CDR2 reads FQNNGV. The CDR3 extends over 13 amino acids. The V gene lost 6 bases and the J gene lost 4 bases, with 13 bases spanning the gap. CDR3 residues: CASRRTGPYEQYF. The CDR3 DNA reads as TGTGCCAGCAGACGAACAGGGCCATACGAGCAGTACTTC.

The chain is built from TRBV5-8 and TRBJ2-3; D call uncertain. Germline CDR1 and CDR2: SGHTS and YDEGEE. The ends were cut back, 7 bases at V and 5 bases at J, with 11 bases in the middle. The CDR3 is 12 residues long. As DNA, the CDR3 is TGTGCCAGCCCCGGTGGGATAGATACGCAGTATTTT. Its protein is CASPGGIDTQYF.

The V gene is TRBV15, the J gene TRBJ2-3; TRBD2 agrees at 12 bases. J was trimmed by 2 bases and V by 1 base; bases with no gene match: 1. CDR1 is LNHNV, CDR2 YYDKDF, per germline (reference sequence). This CDR3 spans 16 amino acids. The CDR3 is CATSRGLAGATDTQYF. Written as DNA, the CDR3 is TGTGCCACCAGCAGAGGACTAGCGGGAGCCACAGATACGCAGTATTTT.

A few counts support this clone. This rearrangement joins TRBV20-1 to TRBJ2-7; the D is unclear. The CDR3 is 11 amino acids. The V gene's germline CDR1 is DFQATT and CDR2 SNEGSKA (reference sequence). V lost 4 bases to trimming and J lost 6 bases, with 10 bases between them. CDR3 nucleotides: TGCAGTGCTAAGGAAAGGCTCGAGCAGTACTTC. This codes for CSAKERLEQYF.

This clone was observed a single time. The chain employs TRBV21-1 and TRBJ2-6. TRBV21-1 is listed as a pseudogene. This CDR3 spans 19 amino acids. The CDR3 coding sequence is TGTGCCAGCAGCAAAGTTATTAGGGCCGGAAACTCTGGGGCCAACGTCCTGACTTTC. Protein: CASSKVIRAGNSGANVLTF.

CDR3 loop: CASSPRGVAANTGELFF. The CDR3 DNA is TGTGCCAGTAGCCCGAGGGGAGTGGCGGCGAACACCGGGGAGCTGTTTTTT. The chain combines TRBV19 with TRBJ2-2; D tentatively fits TRBD1 or TRBD2 (5 bases each). Looked up from germline, CDR1 is LNHDA and CDR2 is SQIVND (reference sequence). V was clipped by 6 bases and J by 0 bases, with 17 bases between them. The CDR3 covers 17 residues.

This clone was picked up a small number of times. V and J are TRBV30 and TRBJ1-5, with D possibly matching TRBD1 (6 bases). The V end lost 3 bases, the J end lost 2 bases, and 14 bases lay between the germline ends. Germline V gene data show CDR1 as GTSNPN and CDR2 as SVGIG (reference sequence). The CDR3 extends over 15 amino acids. CDR3 DNA: TGTGCCTGGAGAGGCAGGGGACTTGGCAATCAGCCCCAGCATTTT. The encoded protein is CAWRGRGLGNQPQHF.

The V and J genes are TRBV29-1 and TRBJ2-7, with 10 bases lining up with TRBD2. This CDR3 is 13 amino acids long. The germline CDR1 and CDR2 sequences are SQVTM and ANQGSEA. V trimming: 5 bases; J trimming: 2 bases; junction bases outside the gene matches: 3. CDR3 loop: CSVRTSGPYEQYF. CDR3 sequence (DNA): TGCAGCGTTCGGACTAGCGGTCCCTACGAGCAGTACTTC.